This T cell receptor (beta chain) originates from a study of blood T cells in healthy people across ages. Sample-barcoded 5' priming and a J-beta primer mix drove a second PCR of 7 to 11 cycles. From the 5' RACE reads, TCRdb called clonotypes with MiXCR, one entry per CDR3 protein. Seen here are more than 650,000 distinct CDR3 sequences, about 24% observed once, and the top ten hold 22%. Trimming left V 6 bases short and J 5 bases short, with 11 bases between. CDR1 and CDR2 from the germline V gene are SQVTM and ANQGSEA. There are 12 residues in the CDR3. This TCR was recovered from a man aged 65-85 years in good health. The genes are TRBV29-1 and TRBJ2-1; D gene unclear. Sequenced material: blood. CDR3 amino acids: CSVPLRNNEQFF. The CDR3 coding sequence is TGCAGCGTGCCGCTCCGCAACAATGAGCAGTTCTTC.